The clone carrying this T cell receptor (beta chain) was observed once. Its antigen is not known. These data are taken from a study of vaccination effects on CD4 cells after COVID-19. Study-level points and caveats: Late in the post-vaccination period, infection-induced and vaccine-induced clones underwent marked clonal contraction.

Germline CDR1 SGDLS, CDR2 YYNGEE. With V trimmed by 3 bases and J by 1 base, 25 bases remained unmatched. The CDR3 has 23 residues. The protocol was immunoSEQ multiplex PCR, while the TCRdb copy is restricted to in-frame clones and leaves out a portion. The sample has under 65,000 clones; 75% to 85% are singletons. After expansion with viral peptide pools in the ViraFEST assay, antigen-specific CD4+ T cells were sequenced. When less than 13 days of culture had elapsed, CD4+ T cells were isolated. From March to December 2020, the person had a SARS-CoV-2 infection that was confirmed by PCR. For each well, 1.5 million to 2 million PBMC were cultured with roughly 11 IU/ml IL-2 and about 11 ug/ml peptides. In the negative control culture, an HIV-1 Nef peptide pool was present.

The receptor was isolated from a human donor who had a prior SARS-CoV-2 infection. V gene TRBV9 combines with J gene TRBJ2-2; 9 bases are shared with TRBD1. This sample comprised CD4+ T cells from PBMCs cultured with HIV peptides, obtained before COVID-19 vaccination. Subset reported: HIV-1 Nef peptide pool negative control/reference culture. CDR3 nucleotide sequence: TGTGCCAGCAGCGAGATGAGGGGACCGACTCCGGGACAGGGCCAAGGGAACACCGGGGAGCTGTTTTTT. Protein product: CASSEMRGPTPGQGQGNTGELFF.